Below, one T cell receptor beta chain is given with its context. Germline CDR1 and CDR2: MDHEN and SYDVKM. With V trimmed by 8 bases and J by 4 bases, 14 bases remained unmatched. The CDR3 extends over 17 amino acids. In the study's own analysis: Amplification from reference gene primers served as the basis for estimated nucleated cell counts. Profiling relied on immunoSEQ multiplex PCR, and the TCRdb table lists in-frame clones only, not all of them. The D gene and trimming were derived from the DNA, and the V and J assignments and clone size from that table. The data contain roughly 68,000 clones, 79% of them singletons. The data stem from a study of blood T cell repertoires in COVID-19. The overall study: Samples taken during acute and convalescent COVID-19 were collected in the United States, Italy and Spain. In each case, the material was cDNA or gDNA derived from T cells, B-cell-depleted T cells, or PBMCs.

The chain combines TRBV28 with TRBJ2-7; 13 bases match TRBD2. Specimen: peripheral blood. The sequence was obtained from a woman in her forties or fifties with acute or convalescent COVID-19. The CDR3 bases are TGTGCCAGCGGGACTAGCGGGAAGTTCGGCGAAGGATACGAGCAGTACTTC. Its protein is CASGTSGKFGEGYEQYF.